A single sample is the source of the 32 T cell receptor beta chains below, sequenced in a study of blood T cell repertoires in COVID-19. Generated by immunoSEQ multiplex PCR, the TCRdb table keeps only in-frame clones and is missing some. The data show 90,000 to 100,000 clones, about 80% seen once. The specimen sequenced was peripheral blood. The receptors derive from a man in his sixties with acute or convalescent COVID-19.

The chain couples TRBV4-1 to TRBJ2-5; 12 positions agree with TRBD2. The CDR3 length is 16 residues. V was pared by 4 bases and J by 3 bases, with 6 bases of the junction left unmatched. Germline CDR1 and CDR2: MGHRA and YSYEKL. CDR3 amino acids: CASSLRLAGVKETQYF. The CDR3 region has the DNA TGCGCCAGCAGCCTAAGACTAGCGGGAGTCAAAGAGACCCAGTACTTC.

The gene calls are TRBV12-3 or TRBV12-4 and TRBJ2-7; TRBD1 matches at 7 bases. The CDR3 length is 13 residues. J was trimmed by 3 bases and V by 1 base; bases with no gene match: 0. The DNA of the CDR3 is TGTGCCAGCAGTTTAGGGACAGGCTACGAGCAGTACGTC. Protein sequence: CASSLGTGYEQYV.

J is TRBJ1-4 and V is TRBV2; perhaps TRBD1 as D (5 bases). The germline gives CDR1 SNHLY, CDR2 FYNNEI. Trimming took off 4 bases at V and 8 bases at J, with 14 bases between the two ends. CDR3 length: 14 amino acids. This CDR3 reads CASSVRGKGEKLFF. DNA of the CDR3: TGTGCCAGCAGTGTACGCGGGAAGGGGGAAAAACTGTTTTTT.

The rearrangement uses TRBV19 and TRBJ1-5; D possibly corresponds to TRBD1 (6 bases). Trimming pared 9 bases from V and 3 bases from J, leaving 15 bases between. This CDR3 region has 14 residues. Germline CDR1 LNHDA, CDR2 SQIVND (reference sequence). The CDR3 nucleotides read TGTGCCAGCCGGGACAACCGTTACAATCAGCCCCAGCATTTT. This codes for CASRDNRYNQPQHF. The whole variable domain, remainder taken from reference TRBV19 and TRBJ1-5, is DGGITQSPKYLFRKEGQNVTLSCEQNLNHDAMYWYRQDPGQGLRLIYYSQIVNDFQKGDIAEGYSVSREKKESFPLTVTSAQKNPTAFYLCASRDNRYNQPQHFGDGTRLSIL.

The V call is TRBV5-4, the J call TRBJ2-3, with TRBD2 matching 7 bases. The CDR3 is made up of 17 amino acids. Germline trimming cut 3 bases from V and 3 bases from J; bases unmatched to any gene: 13. In germline, CDR1 is SGHNT, CDR2 YYREEE (reference sequence). CDR3 loop: CASSSDTAGRETDTQYF. The CDR3 bases are TGTGCCAGCAGCTCGGATACAGCGGGGAGGGAAACAGATACGCAGTATTTT.

The rearrangement uses TRBV11-3 and TRBJ1-2; D is unclear. Deletions cut 5 bases from V and 0 bases from J, with 7 bases between. The CDR3 contains 13 residues. From germline, CDR1 is SGHNT and CDR2 YENEEA. The CDR3 nucleotides read TGTGCCAGCAGCGCCGGAGCTAACTATGGCTACACCTTC. Residues: CASSAGANYGYTF.

V and J are TRBV19 and TRBJ1-2; 7 bases align to TRBD1. Per the germline V gene, CDR1 is LNHDA and CDR2 is SQIVND (reference sequence). J gave up 4 bases and V 5 bases, and 22 bases lay outside the gene matches. The CDR3 extends over 19 amino acids. DNA of the CDR3: TGTGCCAGTAGTGCGAGACAGGGTAGCGTCTCCAGTAGGGCCTATGGCTACACCTTC. Translation gives CASSARQGSVSSRAYGYTF. Looking up the rest from reference TRBV19 and TRBJ1-2 gives the full variable domain: DGGITQSPKYLFRKEGQNVTLSCEQNLNHDAMYWYRQDPGQGLRLIYYSQIVNDFQKGDIAEGYSVSREKKESFPLTVTSAQKNPTAFYLCASSARQGSVSSRAYGYTFGSGTRLTVV.

Of note for this clone: This CDR3 is also generated by other DNA sequences in the sample. The chain combines TRBV3-1 (or the pseudogene TRBV3-2) with TRBJ2-3, with 11 bases matching TRBD2. CDR1 LGHDT and CDR2 YNNKEL come from the germline V gene (reference sequence). V dropped 3 bases and J dropped 6; count of bases not matched to a gene: 8. This CDR3 is 16 amino acids long. CDR3: CASSQSGTSGADTQYF. The CDR3 DNA reads as TGTGCCAGCAGCCAGTCCGGGACTAGCGGAGCCGATACGCAGTATTTT.

This clone was counted ten times or more. V and J are TRBV6-6 and TRBJ2-2; no clear D gene. V shed 7 bases and J shed 4 bases, with 13 bases lying between them. The CDR3 sequence is 14 residues long. Germline lookup yields CDR1 MNHNY and CDR2 SVGAGI (reference sequence). The CDR3 nucleotides read TGTGCCAGCAATATAGACTCGGTCACCGGGGAGCTGTTTTTT. Its protein product is CASNIDSVTGELFF.

This clone was found once. This chain joins TRBV7-9 and TRBJ1-1; D remains unclear. The ends were cut back, 5 bases at V and 11 bases at J, with 21 bases in the middle. Germline V gene lookup returns CDR1 SEHNR and CDR2 FQNEAQ (reference sequence). The CDR3 is 14 residues long. This chain's CDR3 is CASSPGVDRRKAFF. CDR3 DNA sequence: TGTGCCAGCAGCCCCGGGGTAGACCGAAGAAAGGCTTTCTTT.

The chain is built from TRBV7-9 and TRBJ2-5; 10 bases align to TRBD1. From germline, CDR1 is SEHNR and CDR2 FQNEAQ (reference sequence). This CDR3 comprises 14 residues. V was pared by 5 bases and J by 5 bases, with 5 bases of the junction left unmatched. The CDR3 region has the DNA TGTGCCAGCAGCCCGGGGACAGGGGTTGAGACCCAGTACTTC. This gives the protein CASSPGTGVETQYF.

V gene TRBV19 combines with J gene TRBJ1-5, with 9 bases that match TRBD1. The CDR3 length is 17 residues. The germline V gene encodes CDR1 LNHDA and CDR2 SQIVND (reference sequence). J gave up 3 bases and V 6 bases, and 12 bases lay outside the gene matches. CDR3 nucleotide sequence: TGTGCCAGTAGACCCCCGGGACAGGGTACCATCAATCAGCCCCAGCATTTT. Protein sequence: CASRPPGQGTINQPQHF.

The CDR3 nucleotides are TGTGCCAGCAGTTCCGGGACTCGGGTAGGCAGTGAGCAGTTCTTC. Its translation is CASSSGTRVGSEQFF. The chain employs TRBV6-5 and TRBJ2-1; a possible D gene is TRBD2 (6 bases). The CDR3 spans 15 residues. Trimming cost V 4 bases and J 9 bases, with 19 bases left between them. Germline V gene sequence: CDR1 MNHEY, CDR2 SVGAGI.

The rearrangement joins TRBV11-2 to TRBJ1-1; 7 bases line up with TRBD1. Germline assignment: CDR1 SGHAT and CDR2 FQNNGV. J gave up 8 bases and V 3 bases, and 3 bases lay outside the gene matches. The CDR3 has 12 amino acids. The CDR3 loop is CASSLGQLEAFF. CDR3 DNA sequence: TGTGCCAGCAGCTTGGGACAGCTAGAAGCTTTCTTT.

V gene TRBV9 combines with J gene TRBJ2-3; 8 positions agree with TRBD2. V lost 4 bases to trimming and J lost 2 bases; unmatched junction nucleotides: 9. The germline gives CDR1 SGDLS, CDR2 YYNGEE. The CDR3 loop spans 16 amino acids. CDR3 protein: CASSPSGGFSTDTQYF. Written as DNA, the CDR3 is TGTGCCAGCAGCCCCAGCGGGGGATTCTCCACAGATACGCAGTATTTT.

The count of this clone is one. The chain has TRBV19 and TRBJ1-2; maybe TRBD1 (5 bases). V shed 6 bases and J shed 3 bases, with 20 bases lying between them. CDR1 and CDR2 from the germline V gene are LNHDA and SQIVND (reference sequence). This CDR3 contains 16 residues. The CDR3 region is CASRGALLFRDYGYTF. CDR3 in DNA: TGTGCCAGTAGAGGGGCCCTCCTTTTCCGGGACTATGGCTACACCTTC.

In its sample, this clone was seen once. The chain employs TRBV7-8 and TRBJ2-3; possible D gene TRBD2, 6 bases. V lost 3 bases to trimming and J lost 1 base, with 14 bases between them. CDR1 is SGHVS, CDR2 FQNEAQ, per germline. The CDR3 covers 16 residues. CDR3 nucleotide sequence: TGTGCCAGCAGCTTGGGTAACCCGGGGGGCACAGATACGCAGTATTTT. This translates into CASSLGNPGGTDTQYF.

Only one count was recorded for this clone. The sample has other DNA sequences that encode this CDR3 too. The chain links TRBV19 to TRBJ2-1; 11 nucleotides agree with TRBD2. V gave up 5 bases and J gave up 4 bases; unmatched junction bases: 4. The CDR3 runs 15 residues. Germline V gene sequence: CDR1 LNHDA, CDR2 SQIVND (reference sequence). The CDR3, as DNA: TGTGCCAGTAGTTTGACTAGCGGGGATTACAATGAGCAGTTCTTC. Amino acid sequence: CASSLTSGDYNEQFF.

The J gene is TRBJ1-1, the V gene TRBV6-5; TRBD1 aligns across 8 bases. V trimming: 6 bases; J trimming: 6 bases; junction bases outside the gene matches: 12. Germline V gene data show CDR1 as MNHEY and CDR2 as SVGAGI. This CDR3 contains 15 residues. In nucleotides, the CDR3 is TGTGCCAGCAGCTCACTCGAACAGGGGGAGGCTGAAGCTTTCTTT. It encodes CASSSLEQGEAEAFF.

The V call is TRBV19, the J call TRBJ1-2; 7 bases are a match to TRBD1. The CDR3 loop spans 12 amino acids. The germline CDR1 and CDR2 sequences are LNHDA and SQIVND (reference sequence). J gave up 4 bases and V 10 bases, and 6 bases lay outside the gene matches. The CDR3 DNA follows: TGTGCCACCACCGGGACAGTCTATGGCTACACCTTC. Its protein product is CATTGTVYGYTF. Based on the CDR3 plus reference TRBV19 and TRBJ1-2, the full variable domain is DGGITQSPKYLFRKEGQNVTLSCEQNLNHDAMYWYRQDPGQGLRLIYYSQIVNDFQKGDIAEGYSVSREKKESFPLTVTSAQKNPTAFYLCATTGTVYGYTFGSGTRLTVV.

The rearrangement uses TRBV5-1 and TRBJ2-5, with 12 bases identical to TRBD2. CDR1 is SGHRS, CDR2 YFSETQ, per germline. With 4 bases clipped from V and 5 bases from J, the junction kept 6 bases outside the gene matches. This CDR3 is 15 amino acids long. The CDR3 is CASSPGLAGQETQYF. Written as DNA, the CDR3 is TGCGCCAGCAGCCCCGGACTAGCGGGGCAGGAGACCCAGTACTTC.

The V call is TRBV5-1, the J call TRBJ1-4; D may be TRBD1 (6 bases). V was shortened by 4 bases and J by 3 bases, with 16 bases between the two germline ends. Germline loops: CDR1 SGHRS, CDR2 YFSETQ. The CDR3 is 16 residues long. DNA for the CDR3: TGCGCCAGCAGCATACCACAGGGAACTCCTAATGAAAAACTGTTTTTT. Amino acids: CASSIPQGTPNEKLFF.

The gene calls are TRBV6-1 and TRBJ1-2; D remains ambiguous. CDR1 and CDR2 from the germline V gene are MNHNS and SASEGT. This CDR3 is built from 12 residues. V was pared by 2 bases and J by 4 bases, with 5 bases between. DNA for the CDR3: TGTGCCAGCAGTGAAATAGCCTATGGCTACACCTTC. As protein: CASSEIAYGYTF.

The chain uses TRBV27 and TRBJ1-2; TRBD1 aligns across 8 bases. J was trimmed by 8 bases and V by 2 bases; bases with no gene match: 7. The CDR3 is 14 residues long. Germline V gene lookup returns CDR1 MNHEY and CDR2 SMNVEV (reference sequence). This CDR3 is CASSLGTGVGGYTF. CDR3 bases: TGTGCCAGCAGTTTAGGGACAGGAGTAGGGGGCTACACCTTC.

This clone was picked up one time. The chain carries TRBV11-3 and TRBJ2-1; 9 nucleotides match TRBD2. The CDR3 extends over 15 amino acids. CDR1 is SGHNT and CDR2 is YENEEA in the germline V gene. V lost 0 bases, J lost 6 bases, and 3 bases stayed unmatched. In DNA, the CDR3 is TGTGCCAGCAGCTTAGAGCTAGCGGGACTCAATGAGCAGTTCTTC. Translating gives CASSLELAGLNEQFF.

V is TRBV19 and J is TRBJ2-6; no definite D call. There are 16 residues in the CDR3. Germline values: CDR1 LNHDA, CDR2 SQIVND (reference sequence). With 4 bases removed from V and 0 bases from J, the gap between germline ends came to 10 bases. This CDR3 reads CASSNSISSGANVLTF. The CDR3 coding sequence is TGTGCCAGTAGTAACTCGATTAGCTCTGGGGCCAACGTCCTGACTTTC.

This clone came up many times. The gene calls are TRBV18 and TRBJ2-2, with D maybe TRBD1 (6 bases). Trimming took 3 bases from V and 4 from J, leaving 18 bases between them. The CDR3 is 17 amino acids. Germline lookup yields CDR1 KGHSH and CDR2 LQKENI. CDR3 loop: CASSPATTGILTGELFF. As DNA, the CDR3 is TGTGCCAGCTCACCGGCCACCACAGGGATTCTCACCGGGGAGCTGTTTTTT. The full variable domain, its missing parts supplied by reference TRBV18 and TRBJ2-2, is NAGVMQNPRHLVRRRGQEARLRCSPMKGHSHVYWYRQLPEEGLKFMVYLQKENIIDESGMPKERFSAEFPKEGPSILRIQQVVRGDSAAYFCASSPATTGILTGELFFGEGSRLTVL.

This chain links TRBV30 with TRBJ1-3; D is uncertain. The CDR3 runs 13 residues. Trimming left V 3 bases short and J 4 bases short, with 10 bases between. Germline CDR1 and CDR2: GTSNPN and SVGIG (reference sequence). The CDR3 loop reads CAWRTGIGNTIYF. The CDR3 DNA is TGTGCCTGGAGAACGGGGATCGGAAACACCATATATTTT.

The chain joins TRBV7-9 to TRBJ2-6; 13 bases match TRBD2. The CDR3 is 18 amino acids. V was clipped by 5 bases and J by 0 bases; unmatched bases: 4. Looked up from germline, CDR1 is SEHNR and CDR2 is FQNEAQ (reference sequence). This CDR3 is CASSPGTSGDSGANVLTF. The DNA for the CDR3 is TGTGCCAGCAGCCCCGGGACTAGCGGGGACTCTGGGGCCAACGTCCTGACTTTC. Complete variable domain (other parts from reference TRBV7-9 and TRBJ2-6): DTGVSQNPRHKITKRGQNVTFRCDPISEHNRLYWYRQTLGQGPEFLTYFQNEAQLEKSRLLSDRFSAERPKGSFSTLEIQRTEQGDSAMYLCASSPGTSGDSGANVLTFGAGSRLTVL.

The chain links TRBV5-5 to TRBJ2-3; 13 nucleotides match TRBD2. The germline V gene encodes CDR1 SGHKS and CDR2 YYEKEE (reference sequence). Trimming removed 1 base from V and 5 bases from J; junction bases left unmatched: 1. The CDR3 loop spans 15 amino acids. CDR3 bases: TGTGCCAGCAGCTTGCGGACTAGCGGGAGAGATACGCAGTATTTT. Its translation: CASSLRTSGRDTQYF.

The chain couples TRBV6-2 or TRBV6-3 to TRBJ1-3; D unresolved. Per germline, CDR1 MNHEY and CDR2 SVGEGT. The CDR3 has 15 residues. Trimming shortened V by 0 bases and J by 3 bases, and 9 bases separated the two germline ends. The CDR3 protein is CASSYSSVLGNTIYF. The DNA for the CDR3 is TGTGCCAGCAGTTACTCGAGCGTTCTTGGAAACACCATATATTTT.

The V call is TRBV29-1, the J call TRBJ1-1; 7 bases align to TRBD1. CDR3 length: 13 amino acids. The V segment lost 7 bases and the J segment 1 base; nucleotides outside the gene matches: 6. Per the germline V gene, CDR1 is SQVTM and CDR2 is ANQGSEA. CDR3 bases: TGCAGCGCATTGGGACAGCCGAACACTGAAGCTTTCTTT. Encoded protein: CSALGQPNTEAFF.